Below, 31 T cell receptor beta chains from the same sample are listed, as sequenced in a study of blood T cell repertoires in COVID-19. TCRdb's copy holds only in-frame clones and misses some; the assay was immunoSEQ multiplex PCR. The sample consists of more than 400,000 clones, 70% to 90% of them appearing once. Material: peripheral blood. The receptors here all came from a human donor in a cohort sampled during active COVID-19.

The rearrangement links TRBV14 to TRBJ2-1; possible D gene TRBD1, 6 bases. CDR3 length equals 16 residues. The germline V and J ends were trimmed by 0 bases and 4 bases, with 13 bases remaining between them. Per germline, CDR1 SGHDN and CDR2 FVKESK. The CDR3 is CASSQEVAQGYNEQFF. In DNA, the CDR3 is TGTGCCAGCAGCCAAGAAGTTGCCCAGGGGTACAATGAGCAGTTCTTC.

The rearrangement uses TRBV7-9 and TRBJ2-1, with a weak D call TRBD2 (5 bases). Looked up from germline, CDR1 is SEHNR and CDR2 is FQNEAQ (reference sequence). Between the trimmed V and J ends, which lost 1 base and 9 bases, there was a span of 16 bases. The CDR3 contains 15 residues. CDR3 nucleotide sequence: TGTGCCAGCAGCTTAGGGAGCGGACCCCGGGGTGAGCAGTTCTTC. Its translation: CASSLGSGPRGEQFF.

This clone has just one count. The gene calls are TRBV6-5 and TRBJ1-1, with TRBD1 matching over 7 bases. The CDR3 consists of 13 residues. With V trimmed by 8 bases and J by 4 bases, 7 bases remained unmatched. CDR1 is MNHEY, CDR2 SVGAGI, per germline. CDR3 sequence reads: CASLRAGGTEAFF. CDR3 bases: TGTGCCAGCCTAAGGGCAGGGGGCACTGAAGCTTTCTTT.

The chain employs TRBV10-1 and TRBJ2-1; 11 bases line up with TRBD2. Germline-derived CDR1 and CDR2 are WNHNN and SYGVQD (reference sequence). J lost 6 bases, V lost 6 bases, and 7 bases had no gene match. The CDR3 sequence is 15 residues long. For the CDR3, the DNA is TGCGCCAGCAGCCCACTAGCGGGAGCACCCAATGAGCAGTTCTTC. This gives the protein CASSPLAGAPNEQFF.

The chain links TRBV24-1 to TRBJ1-2, with TRBD1 as a possible D gene (6 bases). This CDR3 has 14 residues. In germline, CDR1 is KGHDR, CDR2 SFDVKD. V shed 9 bases and J shed 6 bases, with 19 bases lying between them. The DNA of the CDR3 is TGTGCCACCGACTATCGACAGGAGAGGCATGGCTACACCTTC. Translated, it gives CATDYRQERHGYTF.

This chain links TRBV13 with TRBJ1-6; 7 positions match TRBD1. This CDR3 spans 14 amino acids. The germline gives CDR1 PRHDT, CDR2 FYEKMQ (reference sequence). Trimming cost V 3 bases and J 6 bases; bases outside gene matches: 2. The CDR3 DNA reads as TGTGCCAGCAGCTTCCGGGACAGTAATTCACCCCTCCACTTT. It translates to CASSFRDSNSPLHF.

The CDR3 is CASSPKRGWDSPLHF. CDR3 nucleotides: TGTGCCAGCAGCCCTAAGAGAGGCTGGGATTCACCCCTCCACTTT. The chain carries TRBV7-2 and TRBJ1-6, with D unresolved. Trimming shortened V by 5 bases and J by 8 bases, and 16 bases separated the two germline ends. Germline CDR1 reads SGHTA; CDR2 reads FQGNSA. There are 15 residues in the CDR3. Looking up the rest from reference TRBV7-2 and TRBJ1-6 gives the full variable domain: GAGVSQSPSNKVTEKGKDVELRCDPISGHTALYWYRQSLGQGLEFLIYFQGNSAPDKSGLPSDRFSAERTGGSVSTLTIQRTQQEDSAVYLCASSPKRGWDSPLHFGNGTRLTVT.

The chain is built from TRBV28 and TRBJ1-5, with 8 positions matching TRBD1. V dropped 11 bases and J dropped 4; count of bases not matched to a gene: 4. The germline V gene encodes CDR1 MDHEN and CDR2 SYDVKM. The CDR3 is 12 amino acids. The CDR3 loop reads CAVYRGNQPQHF. The CDR3 bases are TGTGCCGTTTACAGGGGGAATCAGCCCCAGCATTTT.

The genes are TRBV19 and TRBJ2-1, with 7 positions matching TRBD1. CDR3 length: 14 amino acids. V gave up 4 bases and J gave up 4 bases; unmatched junction bases: 4. Germline values: CDR1 LNHDA, CDR2 SQIVND (reference sequence). The CDR3 loop reads CASSTPGQYNEQFF. The CDR3, as DNA: TGTGCCAGTAGTACTCCGGGACAGTACAATGAGCAGTTCTTC. The full variable domain, rest sourced from reference TRBV19 and TRBJ2-1, is DGGITQSPKYLFRKEGQNVTLSCEQNLNHDAMYWYRQDPGQGLRLIYYSQIVNDFQKGDIAEGYSVSREKKESFPLTVTSAQKNPTAFYLCASSTPGQYNEQFFGPGTRLTVL.

This chain joins TRBV3-1 (or the pseudogene TRBV3-2) and TRBJ1-5; 9 bases agree with TRBD1. J lost 0 bases, V lost 3 bases, and 24 bases had no gene match. This CDR3 region has 23 residues. Germline CDR1 and CDR2: LGHDT and YNNKEL (reference sequence). The CDR3 loop is CASSHPRGDREVVRRISNQPQHF. In nucleotides, the CDR3 is TGTGCCAGCAGCCACCCAAGGGGGGACAGGGAGGTTGTGAGGAGGATTAGCAATCAGCCCCAGCATTTT.

This clone was counted a few times. V and J are TRBV7-2 and TRBJ2-3; TRBD2 aligns across 7 bases. The ends lost 2 bases at V and 0 bases at J; junction bases unmatched: 5. Germline V gene lookup returns CDR1 SGHTA and CDR2 FQGNSA. The CDR3 spans 16 residues. The CDR3 nucleotides read TGTGCCAGCAGCTTAATGGTAGCGGGCAGCACAGATACGCAGTATTTT. It specifies CASSLMVAGSTDTQYF. Full variable domain (rest looked up from reference TRBV7-2 and TRBJ2-3): GAGVSQSPSNKVTEKGKDVELRCDPISGHTALYWYRQSLGQGLEFLIYFQGNSAPDKSGLPSDRFSAERTGGSVSTLTIQRTQQEDSAVYLCASSLMVAGSTDTQYFGPGTRLTVL.

CDR3 in amino acids: CASKIRGRGTEAFF. CDR3 in DNA: TGTGCCAGTAAAATTAGGGGCAGGGGCACTGAAGCTTTCTTT. V is TRBV6-5 and J is TRBJ1-1; tentative D call: TRBD1 (6 bases). Germline-derived CDR1 and CDR2 are MNHEY and SVGAGI. The CDR3 covers 14 residues. Trimming stripped 9 bases from V and 4 bases from J, with 18 bases between.

The rearrangement uses TRBV6-1 and TRBJ1-2; possible D gene TRBD1, 5 bases. Germline values: CDR1 MNHNS, CDR2 SASEGT. Trimming left V 3 bases short and J 6 bases short, with 11 bases between. This CDR3 has 13 amino acids. The CDR3 DNA reads as TGTGCCAGCAGTGACAGGGCTCGACATGGCTACACCTTC. Residues: CASSDRARHGYTF.

This clone has just a few counts. The V gene is TRBV28, the J gene TRBJ2-1, with D maybe TRBD2 (5 bases). V shed 6 bases and J shed 10 bases, with 13 bases lying between them. CDR1 and CDR2 from the germline V gene are MDHEN and SYDVKM. The CDR3 has 12 residues. DNA for the CDR3: TGTGCCAGCAGCACCCTACTAGGGGAGCAGTTCTTC. Translating gives CASSTLLGEQFF.

The chain uses TRBV7-9 and TRBJ2-3; D is unclear. This CDR3 spans 15 amino acids. The V end was cut by 8 bases, the J end by 4 bases, with 19 bases between. Germline CDR1 reads SEHNR; CDR2 reads FQNEAQ (reference sequence). The CDR3: CASSPKWRLSDTQYF. CDR3 in DNA: TGTGCCAGCTCTCCCAAGTGGCGGCTTTCAGATACGCAGTATTTT. The full variable domain, rest sourced from reference TRBV7-9 and TRBJ2-3, is DTGVSQNPRHKITKRGQNVTFRCDPISEHNRLYWYRQTLGQGPEFLTYFQNEAQLEKSRLLSDRFSAERPKGSFSTLEIQRTEQGDSAMYLCASSPKWRLSDTQYFGPGTRLTVL.

The chain combines TRBV6-5 with TRBJ2-3, with D perhaps TRBD1 (5 bases). The ends were cut back, 3 bases at V and 0 bases at J, with 10 bases in the middle. The CDR3 runs to 15 residues. Germline loops: CDR1 MNHEY, CDR2 SVGAGI. This CDR3 reads CASSYRGFSTDTQYF. CDR3 sequence (DNA): TGTGCCAGCAGTTATAGGGGTTTCAGCACAGATACGCAGTATTTT.

The chain is built from TRBV28 and TRBJ2-7; 10 bases are shared with TRBD2. Unmatched junction bases numbered 7, after V lost 6 bases and J lost 2 bases. Germline CDR1 is MDHEN and CDR2 is SYDVKM. The CDR3 has 15 amino acids. This chain's CDR3 is CASRLGLAPTYEQYF. CDR3 DNA sequence: TGTGCCAGCAGGTTGGGACTAGCGCCGACCTACGAGCAGTACTTC.

This chain's CDR3 is CASSLFGLVGGATEAFF. The CDR3 region has the DNA TGTGCCAGCAGTTTATTTGGTCTCGTAGGGGGTGCCACTGAAGCTTTCTTT. This sequence joins TRBV27 and TRBJ1-1; a weak D match, TRBD1 (6 bases). Trimming took off 1 base at V and 4 bases at J, with 19 bases between the two ends. Germline CDR1 is MNHEY and CDR2 is SMNVEV (reference sequence). The CDR3 extends over 17 amino acids.

This chain joins TRBV2 and TRBJ1-3, with D possibly being TRBD1 (5 bases). The CDR3 loop spans 18 amino acids. V gave up 0 bases and J gave up 1 base, with 16 bases separating them. The germline CDR1 and CDR2 sequences are SNHLY and FYNNEI. The CDR3 DNA is TGTGCCAGCAGTGAAGCGGCCCTGGTAGGGGCGTCTGGAAACACCATATATTTT. Translating gives CASSEAALVGASGNTIYF.

The V gene is TRBV2, the J gene TRBJ2-3; D may be TRBD1 (6 bases). Germline CDR1 reads SNHLY; CDR2 reads FYNNEI. The CDR3 is 19 residues long. Trimming removed 6 bases at V and 2 bases at J, with 27 bases between. The CDR3 sequence: CASRKTGPWTEYFTDTQYF. In nucleotides, the CDR3 is TGTGCCAGCAGGAAGACCGGGCCTTGGACAGAGTACTTCACAGATACGCAGTATTTT.

The chain links TRBV4-3 to TRBJ1-1; 8 nucleotides agree with TRBD1. The CDR3 is made up of 18 amino acids. The germline V gene encodes CDR1 LGHNA and CDR2 YSLEER. V lost 0 bases, J lost 5 bases, and 14 bases stayed unmatched. The CDR3 DNA sequence: TGCGCCAGCAGCCAAGATAGGACAGGGAAGACTCGGTATACTGAAGCTTTCTTT. It encodes CASSQDRTGKTRYTEAFF.

The V and J genes are TRBV5-6 and TRBJ1-6; D is ambiguous. V was trimmed by 1 base and J by 2 bases, leaving 4 bases between them. The CDR3 sequence is 14 residues long. CDR1 is SGHDT and CDR2 is YYEEEE in the germline V gene. CDR3 protein: CASSLTAYNSPLHF. CDR3 DNA: TGTGCCAGCAGCTTGACAGCCTATAATTCACCCCTCCACTTT. The complete variable domain, with remaining parts taken from reference TRBV5-6 and TRBJ1-6, reads DAGVTQSPTHLIKTRGQQVTLRCSPKSGHDTVSWYQQALGQGPQFIFQYYEEEERQRGNFPDRFSGHQFPNYSSELNVNALLLGDSALYLCASSLTAYNSPLHFGNGTRLTVT.

This chain connects TRBV27 to TRBJ1-5; 7 nucleotides align to TRBD1. Germline loops: CDR1 MNHEY, CDR2 SMNVEV (reference sequence). V lost 3 bases and J lost 5; bases outside the gene matches: 7. The CDR3 extends over 15 amino acids. The CDR3 spells CASSLAGGQYQPQHF. The CDR3 DNA sequence: TGTGCCAGCAGTTTGGCAGGGGGACAGTATCAGCCCCAGCATTTT.

This clone was found a few times. Other DNA variants within this sample encode the same CDR3. The V call is TRBV21-1, the J call TRBJ2-3; the table's D call, TRBD2, has no DNA check behind it. TRBV21-1 is assigned pseudogene status. The CDR3 is 15 residues long. The CDR3 coding sequence is TGTGCCACTTCGGGCGGGGGAGGGGTCACAGATACGCAGTATTTT. It translates to CATSGGGGVTDTQYF.

V and J are TRBV24-1 and TRBJ2-1, with D hard to call. This CDR3 has 12 residues. With 9 bases removed from V and 6 bases from J, the gap between germline ends came to 11 bases. Germline V gives CDR1 KGHDR, CDR2 SFDVKD. CDR3 nucleotides: TGTGCCACCCCTGTCCTATCCAATGAGCAGTTCTTC. Protein sequence: CATPVLSNEQFF.

The chain uses TRBV7-8 and TRBJ2-3, with D maybe TRBD2 (6 bases). From germline, CDR1 is SGHVS and CDR2 FQNEAQ. The CDR3 loop spans 13 amino acids. The ends were cut back, 0 bases at V and 8 bases at J, with 9 bases in the middle. For the CDR3, the DNA is TGTGCCAGCAGCTTAGCGAACGGGGGTACGCAGTATTTT. Protein: CASSLANGGTQYF.

This sequence joins TRBV7-9 and TRBJ2-7; D not resolved. The germline CDR1 and CDR2 sequences are SEHNR and FQNEAQ (reference sequence). The CDR3 consists of 14 residues. V lost 2 bases and J lost 0, with 8 bases in between. CDR3 loop: CASSLLPVSYEQYF. The CDR3 DNA reads as TGTGCCAGCAGCTTATTACCAGTCTCCTACGAGCAGTACTTC.

This clone has just a few counts. Other DNA sequences in the same sample also yield this CDR3. CDR3 amino acids: CASSSGKETQYF. The CDR3 DNA reads as TGTGCCAGCAGCAGCGGGAAAGAGACCCAGTACTTC. The V and J genes are TRBV28 and TRBJ2-5; TRBD2 matches at 7 bases. Trimming at V came to 6 bases and at J to 3 bases, leaving 1 base not matched to a gene. This CDR3 contains 12 residues. Germline CDR1 is MDHEN and CDR2 is SYDVKM.

This sequence joins TRBV5-1 and TRBJ1-1; 8 bases are a match to TRBD1. The trim removed 4 bases at V and 5 bases at J, leaving 7 bases unmatched. This CDR3 is 14 amino acids long. From germline, CDR1 is SGHRS and CDR2 YFSETQ. This CDR3 reads CASSTSGGATEAFF. The CDR3 DNA is TGCGCCAGCAGCACCTCAGGGGGCGCAACTGAAGCTTTCTTT.

The V call is TRBV5-4, the J call TRBJ2-7; 8 bases line up with TRBD2. CDR1 is SGHNT and CDR2 is YYREEE in the germline V gene (reference sequence). After removal of 0 bases from V and 5 bases from J, the junction contained 7 bases not matched to a gene. This CDR3 has 15 residues. CDR3 in amino acids: CASSLAREGRNEQYF. DNA of the CDR3: TGTGCCAGCAGCTTGGCACGGGAGGGCCGTAACGAGCAGTACTTC. The entire variable domain, with the rest obtained from reference TRBV5-4 and TRBJ2-7, is as follows: ETGVTQSPTHLIKTRGQQVTLRCSSQSGHNTVSWYQQALGQGPQFIFQYYREEENGRGNFPPRFSGLQFPNYSSELNVNALELDDSALYLCASSLAREGRNEQYFGPGTRLTVT.

The chain uses TRBV5-1 and TRBJ2-7; TRBD1 agrees at 9 bases. In germline, CDR1 is SGHRS, CDR2 YFSETQ. The ends lost 4 bases at V and 4 bases at J; junction bases unmatched: 9. This CDR3 spans 15 amino acids. This chain's CDR3 is CASSPGTGNRYEQYF. CDR3 nucleotides: TGCGCCAGCAGCCCCGGGACAGGGAATAGGTACGAGCAGTACTTC.